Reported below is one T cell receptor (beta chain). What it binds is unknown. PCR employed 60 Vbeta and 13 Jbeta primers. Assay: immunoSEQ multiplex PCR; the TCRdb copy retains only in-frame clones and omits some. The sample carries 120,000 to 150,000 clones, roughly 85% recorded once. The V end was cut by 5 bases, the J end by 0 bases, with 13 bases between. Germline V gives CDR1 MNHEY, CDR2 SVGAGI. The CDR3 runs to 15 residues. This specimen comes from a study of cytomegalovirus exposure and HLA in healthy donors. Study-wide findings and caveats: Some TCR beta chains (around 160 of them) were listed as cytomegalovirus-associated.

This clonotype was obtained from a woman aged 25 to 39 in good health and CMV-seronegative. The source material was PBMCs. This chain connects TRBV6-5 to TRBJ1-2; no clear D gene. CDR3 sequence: CASSPLSPANYGYTF. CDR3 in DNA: TGTGCCAGCAGTCCCTTATCGCCGGCTAACTATGGCTACACCTTC.